The clone carrying this T cell receptor beta chain was detected a few times. TCRdb re-analysed the RT-PCR reads in MiXCR, keeping a single row per CDR3 protein. The sample consists of approximately 720,000 distinct CDR3 sequences, over 12% of them appearing once. Trimming removed 0 bases from V and 6 bases from J; junction bases left unmatched: 14. This CDR3 has 18 residues. Looked up from germline, CDR1 is SGDLS and CDR2 is YYNGEE. The rearrangement links TRBV9 to TRBJ2-3, with TRBD1 matching 9 bases. Specimen: memory CD4+ T cells from blood. The source is a female donor in good health, serving as a healthy control. The DNA for the CDR3 is TGTGCCAGCAGCGTAGTAGCTTGGGGACAGGGTGTCTCGGATACGCAGTATTTT. Amino acid sequence: CASSVVAWGQGVSDTQYF.